This TCR beta chain appears in the sequencing data of a study of Ad26.COV2.S vaccination and SARS-CoV-2 variants. Study information: Intramuscular Ad26.COV2.S doses were given once or twice, 56 days apart.

This sample's treatment: around 19 received Ad26.COV2.S at low or high dose, single or two shots; 5 received placebo; per-sample allocation not given. Vaccine and placebo recipients were sampled on day 63 after the first injection. The vaccine antigen was prefusion-stabilized Wuhan SARS-CoV-2 spike. The CDR3 sequence is 15 residues long. The ends were cut back, 1 base at V and 8 bases at J, with 16 bases in the middle. Germline values: CDR1 SGHRS, CDR2 YFSETQ. Assay: immunoSEQ multiplex PCR; the TCRdb copy retains only in-frame clones and omits some. The data show roughly 320,000 clones, over 75% seen once.

Material: peripheral blood, obtained in a trial of Ad26.COV2.S vaccine versus placebo. The sequence came from a person between 18 and 60 years old who received the Ad26.COV2.S COVID-19 vaccine or a placebo. The gene calls are TRBV5-1 and TRBJ2-1; TRBD1 or TRBD2 may be the D gene (5 bases each). This chain's CDR3 is CASSLRGAFLDEQFF. Written as DNA, the CDR3 is TGCGCCAGCAGCTTGCGAGGGGCCTTCTTGGATGAGCAGTTCTTC.